This T cell receptor beta chain was recorded in a study of T cell responses to AZD1222 COVID-19 vaccine. Findings of the study overall: Donor demographics were predominantly white British with a female majority; clonal diversity may be underestimated. An increase in Spike-specific TCR breadth and depth was observed after two AZD1222 doses.

Profiled with immunoSEQ multiplex PCR; TCRdb holds only in-frame clones, not every one. The sample includes under 200,000 clones, around 87% of them seen just once. J gave up 7 bases and V 5 bases, and 3 bases lay outside the gene matches. In germline, CDR1 is MNHEY, CDR2 SVGAGI. This CDR3 has 12 amino acids. The sample holds one count of this clone. Antigen: not known. The material was peripheral blood, obtained 28 days after the second AZD1222 dose. The receptor comes from an adult who received the AZD1222 COVID-19 vaccine. The gene calls are TRBV6-5 and TRBJ1-1; TRBD1 agrees at 8 bases. CDR3 sequence reads: CASSQGASEAFF. The CDR3 bases are TGTGCCAGCAGTCAGGGGGCGAGTGAAGCTTTCTTT.